A selection of T cell receptor beta chains follows, all from one sample in a study of blood T cell repertoires in COVID-19. Generated by immunoSEQ multiplex PCR, the TCRdb table keeps only in-frame clones and is missing some. The repertoire holds a few hundred thousand clones, with 90% as singletons. Material for sequencing was PBMCs or T cells enriched from blood (not recorded which). Source of these receptors: a man aged 18 to 30 who had recovered from COVID-19. The CDR3 runs from the conserved cysteine through the conserved F or W.

>TRBV28|TRBJ1-5
CASSSQVWSNQPQHF
>TRBV29-1|TRBJ1-3
CSVDAGSGNTIYF
>TRBV5-8|TRBJ1-2
CASSLGPRGGYTF
>TRBV6-5|TRBJ2-5
CASSYSRIQETQYF
>TRBV3-1/TRBV3-2|TRBJ1-1
CASSHSLTLRNTEAFF
>TRBV12-3/TRBV12-4|TRBJ2-1
CASSYYNEQFF
>TRBV18|TRBJ1-4
CASSPQGNEKLFF
>TRBV19|TRBJ1-5
CASSTQRSSNQPQHF
>TRBV25-1|TRBJ1-1
CASSESGARGTEAFF
>TRBV19|TRBJ1-4
CASSRTGLGEKLFF
>TRBV27|TRBJ1-4
CASSLTSGTGNEKLFF
>TRBV6-1|TRBJ2-2
CASSGGQGALGTGELFF
>TRBV7-8|TRBJ1-1
CASSLRVRGNTEAFF
>TRBV14|TRBJ2-7
CASSQVVGGEQYF
>TRBV6-4|TRBJ1-2
CASPEAVINYGYTF
>TRBV30|TRBJ1-2
CAWSRDRGLYGYTF
>TRBV11-3|TRBJ2-5
CASSARGQETQYF
>TRBV7-9|TRBJ2-1
CASSLRLDLGNEQFF
>TRBV28|TRBJ2-7
CASSLWSLGGGSSYEQYF
>TRBV19|TRBJ1-5
CASSIGGTGENQPQHF
>TRBV30|TRBJ1-5
CAWSGANQPQHF
>TRBV6-5|TRBJ1-1
CASRANGNTEAFF
>TRBV6-5|TRBJ2-2
CASSYRYDFTGELFF
>TRBV7-9|TRBJ1-1
CASALGGNTEAFF
>TRBV27|TRBJ1-4
CASSFGVGEKLFF
>TRBV27|TRBJ1-1
CASSSTGGGTEAFF
>TRBV19|TRBJ2-3
CASRTPFRGSDTQYF
>TRBV4-2|TRBJ2-7
CASSQGTTYEQYF
>TRBV19|TRBJ1-2
CASSSAAGGPYGYTF
>TRBV19|TRBJ2-7
CATQRGGGSYEQYF
>TRBV2|TRBJ2-3
CASSAGSGSTDTQYF
>TRBV29-1|TRBJ2-1
CSVWTSGSIRDEQFF
>TRBV3-1/TRBV3-2|TRBJ1-2
CASSQSDTRYGYTF
>TRBV5-8|TRBJ1-1
CASRRNRGMNTEAFF
>TRBV11-2|TRBJ2-1
CASSLLSGSYLYNEQFF
>TRBV5-1|TRBJ1-1
CASSAGGQTNTEAFF
>TRBV19|TRBJ1-3
CASSIDGQVIPGEVSGNTIYF
>TRBV28|TRBJ1-1
CASSGTNLGEAFF
>TRBV5-8|TRBJ1-2
CASSLSTGPYGYTF
>TRBV7-2|TRBJ1-6
CASSKEVGGAGRLHF
>TRBV5-4|TRBJ1-3
CASSLGTGSGNTIYF
>TRBV29-1|TRBJ1-4
CSVVTGSNEKLFF
>TRBV25-1|TRBJ1-2
CASSGRQGGNYGYTF
>TRBV30|TRBJ1-1
CAWSTTDRLNTEAFF
>TRBV28|TRBJ2-7
CASSNGALSYEQYF
>TRBV5-6|TRBJ1-3
CASSPARGGGNTIYF
>TRBV30|TRBJ2-1
CAWSPGRNEQFF
>TRBV28|TRBJ2-7
CASSSQGTTGQYF
>TRBV7-2|TRBJ2-5
CASSLGGTSGGARETQYF
>TRBV30|TRBJ1-5
CAWSVLGRNQPQHF
>TRBV18|TRBJ1-2
CASSPTQDYGYTF